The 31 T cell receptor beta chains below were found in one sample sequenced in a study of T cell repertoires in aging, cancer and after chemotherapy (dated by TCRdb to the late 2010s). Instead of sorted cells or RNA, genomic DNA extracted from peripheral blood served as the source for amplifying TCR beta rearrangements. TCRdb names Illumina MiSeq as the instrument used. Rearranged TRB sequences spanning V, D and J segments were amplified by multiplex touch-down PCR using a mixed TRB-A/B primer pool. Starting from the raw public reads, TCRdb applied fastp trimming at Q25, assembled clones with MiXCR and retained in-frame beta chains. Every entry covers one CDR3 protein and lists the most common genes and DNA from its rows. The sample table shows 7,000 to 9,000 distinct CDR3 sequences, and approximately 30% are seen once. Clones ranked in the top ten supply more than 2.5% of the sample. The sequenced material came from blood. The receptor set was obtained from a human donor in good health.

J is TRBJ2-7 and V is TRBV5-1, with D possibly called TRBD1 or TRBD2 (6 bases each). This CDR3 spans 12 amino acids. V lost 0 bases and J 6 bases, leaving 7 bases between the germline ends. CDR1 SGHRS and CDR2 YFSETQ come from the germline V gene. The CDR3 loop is CASSLAGAEQYF. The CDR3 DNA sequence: TGCGCCAGCAGCTTGGCGGGGGCCGAGCAGTACTTC.

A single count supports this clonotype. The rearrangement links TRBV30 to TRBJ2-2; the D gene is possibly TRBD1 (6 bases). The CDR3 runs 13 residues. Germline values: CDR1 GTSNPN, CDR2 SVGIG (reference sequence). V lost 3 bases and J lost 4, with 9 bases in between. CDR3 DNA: TGTGCCTGGAGAGGGGGAATCACCGGGGAGCTGTTTTTT. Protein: CAWRGGITGELFF.

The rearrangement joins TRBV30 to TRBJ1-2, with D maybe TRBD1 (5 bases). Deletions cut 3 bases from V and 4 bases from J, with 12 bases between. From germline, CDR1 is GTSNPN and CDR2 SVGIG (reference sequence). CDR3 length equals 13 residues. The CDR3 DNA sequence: TGTGCCTGGAGCCGAGACAGACCCTATGGCTACACCTTC. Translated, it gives CAWSRDRPYGYTF.

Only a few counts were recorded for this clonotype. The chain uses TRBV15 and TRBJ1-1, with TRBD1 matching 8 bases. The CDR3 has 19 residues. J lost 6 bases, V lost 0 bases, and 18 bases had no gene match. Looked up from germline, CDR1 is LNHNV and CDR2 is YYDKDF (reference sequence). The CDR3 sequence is CATSRDPKWTGLSRAEAFF. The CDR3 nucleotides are TGTGCCACCAGCAGAGATCCAAAATGGACAGGGCTCTCACGGGCTGAAGCTTTCTTT. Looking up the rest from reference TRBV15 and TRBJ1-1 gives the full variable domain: DAMVIQNPRYQVTQFGKPVTLSCSQTLNHNVMYWYQQKSSQAPKLLFHYYDKDFNNEADTPDNFQSRRPNTSFCFLDIRSPGLGDTAMYLCATSRDPKWTGLSRAEAFFGQGTRLTVV.

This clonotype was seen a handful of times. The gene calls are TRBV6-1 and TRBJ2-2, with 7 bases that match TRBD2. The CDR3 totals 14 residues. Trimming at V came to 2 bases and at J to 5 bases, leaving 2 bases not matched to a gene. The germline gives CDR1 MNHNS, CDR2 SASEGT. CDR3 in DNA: TGTGCCAGCAGTGAACTAGCGGAGACCGGGGAGCTGTTTTTT. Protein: CASSELAETGELFF.

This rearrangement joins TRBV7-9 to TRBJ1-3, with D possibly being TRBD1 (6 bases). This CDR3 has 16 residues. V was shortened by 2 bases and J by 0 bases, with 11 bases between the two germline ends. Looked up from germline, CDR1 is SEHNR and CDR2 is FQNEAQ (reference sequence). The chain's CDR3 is CASSLTGAYSGNTIYF. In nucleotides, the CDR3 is TGTGCCAGCAGCTTAACGGGGGCCTACTCTGGAAACACCATATATTTT.

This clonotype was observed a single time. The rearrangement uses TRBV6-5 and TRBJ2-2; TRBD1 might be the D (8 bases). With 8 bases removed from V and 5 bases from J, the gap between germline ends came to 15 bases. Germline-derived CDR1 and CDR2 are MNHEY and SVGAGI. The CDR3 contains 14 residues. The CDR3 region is CASGGDRITGELFF. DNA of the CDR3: TGTGCCAGCGGGGGGGACAGGATAACCGGGGAGCTGTTTTTT.

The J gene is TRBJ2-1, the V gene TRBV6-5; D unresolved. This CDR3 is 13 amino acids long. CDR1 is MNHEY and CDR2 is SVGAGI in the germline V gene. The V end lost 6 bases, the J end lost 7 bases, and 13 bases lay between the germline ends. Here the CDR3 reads CASRLPTFNEQFF. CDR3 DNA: TGTGCCAGCAGACTCCCGACTTTTAATGAGCAGTTCTTC.

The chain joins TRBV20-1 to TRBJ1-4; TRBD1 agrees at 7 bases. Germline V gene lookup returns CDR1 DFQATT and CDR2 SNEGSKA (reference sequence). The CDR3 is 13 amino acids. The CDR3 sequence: CTTNGQVGEKLFF. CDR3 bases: TGCACCACAAATGGACAGGTAGGTGAAAAACTGTTTTTT.

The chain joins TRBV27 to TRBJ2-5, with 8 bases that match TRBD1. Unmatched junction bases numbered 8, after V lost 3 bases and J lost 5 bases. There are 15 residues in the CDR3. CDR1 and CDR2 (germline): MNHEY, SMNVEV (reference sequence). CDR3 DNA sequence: TGTGCCAGCAGTTTTACCCAGGGGGCGGTTGAGACCCAGTACTTC. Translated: CASSFTQGAVETQYF.

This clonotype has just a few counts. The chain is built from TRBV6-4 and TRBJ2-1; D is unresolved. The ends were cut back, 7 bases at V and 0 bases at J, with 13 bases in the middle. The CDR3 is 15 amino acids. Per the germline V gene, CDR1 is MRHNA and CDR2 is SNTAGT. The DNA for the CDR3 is TGTGCCAGCATTTTCGCGGAGAGCTCCTACAATGAGCAGTTCTTC. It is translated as CASIFAESSYNEQFF.

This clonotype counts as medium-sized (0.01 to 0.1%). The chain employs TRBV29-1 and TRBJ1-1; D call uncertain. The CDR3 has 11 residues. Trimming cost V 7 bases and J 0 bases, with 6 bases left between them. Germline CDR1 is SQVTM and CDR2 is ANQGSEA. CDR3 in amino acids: CSAGVNTEAFF. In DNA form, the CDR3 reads TGCAGCGCTGGAGTGAACACTGAAGCTTTCTTT.

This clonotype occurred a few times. CDR3 sequence (DNA): TGCAGTGCTCCCCCGCGGGGCGGTCGGAGCTATGAGCAGTTCTTC. As protein: CSAPPRGGRSYEQFF. The chain links TRBV20-1 to TRBJ2-1, with a possible D match to TRBD2 (6 bases). The V end was cut by 5 bases, the J end by 8 bases, with 22 bases between. This CDR3 has 15 amino acids. The V gene's germline CDR1 is DFQATT and CDR2 SNEGSKA (reference sequence).

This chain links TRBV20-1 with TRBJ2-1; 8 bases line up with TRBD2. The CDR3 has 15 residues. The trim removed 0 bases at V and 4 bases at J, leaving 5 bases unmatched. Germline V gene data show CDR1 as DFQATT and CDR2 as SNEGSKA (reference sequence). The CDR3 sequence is CSARDEQRGYNEQFF. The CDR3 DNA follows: TGCAGTGCTAGAGATGAACAGCGGGGGTACAATGAGCAGTTCTTC.

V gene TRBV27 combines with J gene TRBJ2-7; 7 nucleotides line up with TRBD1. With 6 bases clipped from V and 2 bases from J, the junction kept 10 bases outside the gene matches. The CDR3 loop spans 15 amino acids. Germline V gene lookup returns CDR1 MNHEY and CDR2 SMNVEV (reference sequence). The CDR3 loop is CASRTTPGQTYEQYF. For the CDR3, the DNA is TGTGCCAGCAGGACAACCCCGGGACAGACCTACGAGCAGTACTTC.

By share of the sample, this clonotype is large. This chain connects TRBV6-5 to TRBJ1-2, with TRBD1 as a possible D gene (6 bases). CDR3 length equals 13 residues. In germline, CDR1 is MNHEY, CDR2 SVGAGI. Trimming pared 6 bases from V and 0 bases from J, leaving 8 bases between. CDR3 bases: TGTGCCAGCAGGGACAGCGCTAACTATGGCTACACCTTC. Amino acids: CASRDSANYGYTF.

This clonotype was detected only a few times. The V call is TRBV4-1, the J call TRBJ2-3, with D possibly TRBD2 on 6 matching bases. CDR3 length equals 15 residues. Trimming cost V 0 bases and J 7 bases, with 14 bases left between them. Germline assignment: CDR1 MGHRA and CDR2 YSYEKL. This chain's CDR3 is CASSQESGTWNTQYF. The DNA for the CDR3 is TGCGCCAGCAGCCAAGAGAGTGGGACTTGGAATACGCAGTATTTT.

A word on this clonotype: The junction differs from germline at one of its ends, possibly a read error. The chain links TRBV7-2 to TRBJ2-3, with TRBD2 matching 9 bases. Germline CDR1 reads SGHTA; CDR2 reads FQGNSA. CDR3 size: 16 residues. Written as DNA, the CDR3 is TGTGCCAACAGCCGGGGAGTAGCGGGAGTCTCGGGTACGCAGTATTTT. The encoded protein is CANSRGVAGVSGTQYF.

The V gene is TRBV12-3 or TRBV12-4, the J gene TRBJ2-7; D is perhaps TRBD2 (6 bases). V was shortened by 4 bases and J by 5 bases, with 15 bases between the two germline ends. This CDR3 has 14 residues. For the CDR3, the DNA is TGTGCCAGCAGTTACTCGGGGGAGAGTGACGAGCAGTACTTC. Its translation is CASSYSGESDEQYF.

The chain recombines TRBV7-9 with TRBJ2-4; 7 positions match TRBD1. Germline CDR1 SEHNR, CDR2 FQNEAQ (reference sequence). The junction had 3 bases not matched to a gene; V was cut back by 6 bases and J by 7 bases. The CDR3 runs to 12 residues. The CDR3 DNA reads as TGTGCCAGCAGTCCGGGACAGAACATTCAGTACTTC. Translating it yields CASSPGQNIQYF.

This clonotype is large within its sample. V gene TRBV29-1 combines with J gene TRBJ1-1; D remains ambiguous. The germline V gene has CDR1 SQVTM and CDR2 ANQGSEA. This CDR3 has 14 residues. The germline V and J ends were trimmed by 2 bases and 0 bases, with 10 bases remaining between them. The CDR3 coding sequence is TGCAGCGTTGAACCCCAGCACATGAACACTGAAGCTTTCTTT. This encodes CSVEPQHMNTEAFF.

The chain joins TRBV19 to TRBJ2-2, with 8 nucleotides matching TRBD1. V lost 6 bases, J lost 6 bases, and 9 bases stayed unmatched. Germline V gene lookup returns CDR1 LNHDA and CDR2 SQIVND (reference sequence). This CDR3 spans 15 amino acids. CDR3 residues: CASRPDRGSAGELFF. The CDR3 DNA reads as TGTGCCAGTAGGCCTGACAGGGGTAGCGCCGGGGAGCTGTTTTTT. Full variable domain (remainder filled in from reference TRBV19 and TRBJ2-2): DGGITQSPKYLFRKEGQNVTLSCEQNLNHDAMYWYRQDPGQGLRLIYYSQIVNDFQKGDIAEGYSVSREKKESFPLTVTSAQKNPTAFYLCASRPDRGSAGELFFGEGSRLTVL.

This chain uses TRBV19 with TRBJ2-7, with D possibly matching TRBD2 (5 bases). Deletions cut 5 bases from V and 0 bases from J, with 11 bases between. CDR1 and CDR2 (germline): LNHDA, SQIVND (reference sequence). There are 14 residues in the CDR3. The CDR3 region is CASSFGGSSYEQYF. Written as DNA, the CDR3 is TGTGCCAGTAGTTTTGGCGGGTCCTCCTACGAGCAGTACTTC.

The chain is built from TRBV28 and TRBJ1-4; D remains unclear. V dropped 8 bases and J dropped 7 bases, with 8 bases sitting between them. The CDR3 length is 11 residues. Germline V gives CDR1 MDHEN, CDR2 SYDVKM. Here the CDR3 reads CASEGGEKLFF. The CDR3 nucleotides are TGTGCCAGCGAGGGAGGTGAAAAACTGTTTTTT. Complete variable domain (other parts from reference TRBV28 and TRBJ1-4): DVKVTQSSRYLVKRTGEKVFLECVQDMDHENMFWYRQDPGLGLRLIYFSYDVKMKEKGDIPEGYSVSREKKERFSLILESASTNQTSMYLCASEGGEKLFFGSGTQLSVL.

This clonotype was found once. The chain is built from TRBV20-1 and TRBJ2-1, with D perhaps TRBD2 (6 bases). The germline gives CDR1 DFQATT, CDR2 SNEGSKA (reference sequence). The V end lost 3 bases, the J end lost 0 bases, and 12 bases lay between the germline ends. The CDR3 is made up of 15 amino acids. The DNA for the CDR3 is TGCAGTGCTAGGGGAGGCCCTAGCTCCTACAATGAGCAGTTCTTC. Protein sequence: CSARGGPSSYNEQFF.

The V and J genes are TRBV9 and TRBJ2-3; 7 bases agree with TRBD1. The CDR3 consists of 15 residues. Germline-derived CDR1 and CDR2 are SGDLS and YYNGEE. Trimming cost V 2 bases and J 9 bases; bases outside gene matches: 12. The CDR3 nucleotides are TGTGCCAGCAGCGTCGACCTCGAAGGGGGCCGAACGCAGTATTTT. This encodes CASSVDLEGGRTQYF.

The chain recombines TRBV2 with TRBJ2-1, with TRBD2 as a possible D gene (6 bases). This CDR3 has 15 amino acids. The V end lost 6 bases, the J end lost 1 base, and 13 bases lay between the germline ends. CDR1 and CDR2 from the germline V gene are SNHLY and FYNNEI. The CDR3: CASSLELASYNEQFF. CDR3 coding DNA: TGTGCCAGCAGCCTAGAACTAGCATCCTACAATGAGCAGTTCTTC.

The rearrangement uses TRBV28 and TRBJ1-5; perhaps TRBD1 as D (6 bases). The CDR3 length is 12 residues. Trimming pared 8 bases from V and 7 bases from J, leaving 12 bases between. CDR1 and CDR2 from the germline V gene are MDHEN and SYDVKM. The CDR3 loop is CASQQGGQPQHF. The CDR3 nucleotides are TGTGCCAGCCAACAGGGAGGACAGCCCCAGCATTTT.

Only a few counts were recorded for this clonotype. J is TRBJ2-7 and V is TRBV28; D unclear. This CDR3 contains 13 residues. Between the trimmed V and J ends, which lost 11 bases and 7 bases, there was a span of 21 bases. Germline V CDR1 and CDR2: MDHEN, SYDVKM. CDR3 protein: CAVRATQAREQYF. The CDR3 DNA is TGTGCCGTACGGGCGACGCAAGCTAGAGAGCAGTACTTC.

CDR3 nucleotide sequence: TGTGCCAGCAGCCGCCAAACTTTTTGGGGACAGCCGAACACTGAAGCTTTCTTT. This gives the protein CASSRQTFWGQPNTEAFF. The chain uses TRBV6-1 and TRBJ1-1; the match to TRBD1 covers 7 bases. Germline CDR1 reads MNHNS; CDR2 reads SASEGT. V dropped 6 bases and J dropped 1; count of bases not matched to a gene: 17. The CDR3 runs 18 residues.

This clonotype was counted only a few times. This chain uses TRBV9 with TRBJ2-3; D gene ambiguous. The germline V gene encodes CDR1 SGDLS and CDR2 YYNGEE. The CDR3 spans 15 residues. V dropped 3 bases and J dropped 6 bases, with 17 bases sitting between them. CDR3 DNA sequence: TGTGCCAGCAGCGCCACTCCGACTGTAGGGGATACGCAGTATTTT. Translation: CASSATPTVGDTQYF.